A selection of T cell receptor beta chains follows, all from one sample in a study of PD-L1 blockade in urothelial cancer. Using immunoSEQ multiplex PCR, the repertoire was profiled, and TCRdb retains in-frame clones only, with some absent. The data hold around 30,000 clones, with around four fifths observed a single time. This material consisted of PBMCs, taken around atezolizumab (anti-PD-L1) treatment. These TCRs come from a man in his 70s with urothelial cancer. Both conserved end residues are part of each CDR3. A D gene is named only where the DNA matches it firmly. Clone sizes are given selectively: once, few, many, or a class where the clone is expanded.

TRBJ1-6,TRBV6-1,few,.,CASQGIHNSPLHF,TGTGCCAGCCAGGGGATTCACAATTCACCCCTCCACTTT
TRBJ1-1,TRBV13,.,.,CASLRGANYGTEAFF,TGTGCCAGTCTCCGGGGGGCGAATTATGGCACTGAAGCTTTCTTT
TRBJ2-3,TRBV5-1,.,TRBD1,CASSLLDRGNSDTQYF,TGCGCCAGCAGCCTTCTCGACAGGGGAAATTCAGATACGCAGTATTTT
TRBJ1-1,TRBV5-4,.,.,CASLERGQAFF,TGTGCCAGCTTGGAGCGGGGGCAAGCTTTCTTT
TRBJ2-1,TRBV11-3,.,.,CASSLGKSSYNEQFF,TGTGCCAGCAGCTTAGGCAAGAGCTCCTACAATGAGCAGTTCTTC
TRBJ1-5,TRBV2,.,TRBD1,CASSQQGAKGNQPQHF,TGTGCCAGCAGTCAACAGGGGGCTAAGGGCAATCAGCCCCAGCATTTT
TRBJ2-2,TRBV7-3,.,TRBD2,CASSVGLHTGELFF,TGTGCCAGCAGCGTGGGACTACACACCGGGGAGCTGTTTTTT
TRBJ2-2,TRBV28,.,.,CASKSLGWELFF,TGTGCCAGCAAAAGCCTCGGGTGGGAGCTGTTTTTT
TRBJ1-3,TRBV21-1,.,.,CASRHRGTSGNTIYF,TGTGCCAGTCGTCACAGGGGGACCTCTGGAAACACCATATATTTT
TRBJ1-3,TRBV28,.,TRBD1,CASSARGQGGSGNTIYF,TGTGCCAGCAGTGCCCGAGGACAGGGAGGCTCTGGAAACACCATATATTTT
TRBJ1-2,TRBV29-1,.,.,CSVENQGNYGYTF,TGCAGCGTTGAAAACCAGGGCAACTATGGCTACACCTTC
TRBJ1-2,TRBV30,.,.,CAWETHGQINYGYTF,TGTGCCTGGGAGACCCATGGACAGATAAACTATGGCTACACCTTC
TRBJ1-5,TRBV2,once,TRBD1,CASSGQGSNQPQHF,TGTGCCAGCAGCGGACAGGGAAGCAATCAGCCCCAGCATTTT
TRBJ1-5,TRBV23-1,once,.,CASSQSLGRNQPQHF,TGCGCCAGCAGTCAATCATTGGGGCGCAATCAGCCCCAGCATTTT
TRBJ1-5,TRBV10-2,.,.,CASSESLGVQPQHF,TGCGCCAGCAGTGAGTCGTTAGGGGTTCAGCCCCAGCATTTT
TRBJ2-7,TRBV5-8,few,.,CASSSTSYEQYF,TGTGCCAGCAGCTCGACAAGTTACGAGCAGTACTTC
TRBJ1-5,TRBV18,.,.,CASSSAGDQPQHF,TGTGCCAGCTCATCAGCAGGGGATCAGCCCCAGCATTTT
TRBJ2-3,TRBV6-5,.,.,CASSYSGSGQTDTQYF,TGTGCCAGCAGTTACTCGGGGAGCGGGCAAACAGATACGCAGTATTTT
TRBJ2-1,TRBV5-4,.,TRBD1,CASSLLTGGSYNEQFF,TGTGCCAGCAGCCTATTGACAGGGGGCTCCTACAATGAGCAGTTCTTC
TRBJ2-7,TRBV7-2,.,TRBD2,CASSLVAGFSSYEQYF,TGTGCCAGCAGCTTAGTAGCGGGGTTTAGCTCCTACGAGCAGTACTTC
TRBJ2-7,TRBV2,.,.,CASSIEQGSSYEQYF,TGTGCCAGCAGTATTGAGCAGGGGAGCTCCTACGAGCAGTACTTC
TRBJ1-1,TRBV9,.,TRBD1,CASSVGDRATEAFF,TGTGCCAGCAGCGTTGGGGACAGGGCCACTGAAGCTTTCTTT
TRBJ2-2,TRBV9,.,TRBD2,CASSPTRVSGRAYGGPGELFF,TGTGCCAGCAGCCCAACCCGGGTTAGCGGGAGGGCCTATGGGGGTCCCGGGGAGCTGTTTTTT
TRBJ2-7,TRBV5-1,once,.,CASSLSGTISYEQYF,TGCGCCAGCAGCTTGTCAGGGACAATCTCCTACGAGCAGTACTTC
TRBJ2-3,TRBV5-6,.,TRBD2,CASSHTRTSGTLRQYF,TGTGCCAGCAGCCATACACGGACTAGCGGAACTCTTCGGCAGTATTTT
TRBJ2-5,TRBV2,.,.,CASSEIGLRGSRETQYF,TGTGCCAGCAGTGAAATCGGCCTAAGGGGGTCGCGGGAGACCCAGTACTTC
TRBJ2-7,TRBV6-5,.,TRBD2,CASRRVAGTYEQYF,TGTGCCAGTAGAAGGGTAGCGGGAACCTACGAGCAGTACTTC
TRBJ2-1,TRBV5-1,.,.,CASSPGLNNEQFF,TGCGCCAGCAGCCCGGGACTTAACAATGAGCAGTTCTTC
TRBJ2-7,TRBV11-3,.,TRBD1,CASSLDRASYEQYF,TGTGCCAGCAGCTTGGACAGGGCATCCTACGAGCAGTACTTC
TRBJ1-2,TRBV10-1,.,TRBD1,CASSAISGTDNYGYTF,TGCGCCAGCAGTGCTATTTCCGGGACAGATAACTATGGCTACACCTTC
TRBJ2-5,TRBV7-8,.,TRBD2,CASSFLLAGRGETQYF,TGTGCCAGCAGCTTTTTACTAGCGGGACGGGGAGAGACCCAGTACTTC
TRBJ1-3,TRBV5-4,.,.,CASSPEGRFSGNTIYF,TGTGCCAGCAGCCCGGAGGGACGGTTCTCTGGAAACACCATATATTTT
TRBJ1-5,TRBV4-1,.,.,CASSQTQGNGNQPQHF,TGCGCCAGCAGCCAAACACAGGGAAATGGCAATCAGCCCCAGCATTTT
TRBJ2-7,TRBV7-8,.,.,CASSSQGGYEQYF,TGTGCCAGCAGCTCGCAGGGCGGCTACGAGCAGTACTTC
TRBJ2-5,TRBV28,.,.,CASSLTIFVTSTVYQETQYF,TGTGCCAGCAGTTTAACCATATTTGTCACCTCCACAGTGTACCAAGAGACCCAGTACTTC
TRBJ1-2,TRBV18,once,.,CASSPLAEAATGF,TGTGCCAGCTCACCACTGGCAGAGGCGGCTACCGGCTTC
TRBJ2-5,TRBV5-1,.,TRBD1,CASSLQGMRETQYF,TGCGCCAGCAGCTTACAGGGGATGAGAGAGACCCAGTACTTC
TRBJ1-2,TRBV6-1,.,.,CASTGVWGYTF,TGTGCCAGCACGGGGGTCTGGGGCTACACCTTC
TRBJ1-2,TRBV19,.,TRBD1,CASSIDLQGAFGGYTF,TGTGCCAGTAGTATAGATCTCCAGGGGGCATTCGGTGGCTACACCTTC
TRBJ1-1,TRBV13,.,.,CASSAGVNLNTEAFF,TGTGCCAGCAGCGCGGGAGTAAACTTGAACACTGAAGCTTTCTTT
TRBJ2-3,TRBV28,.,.,CASSLSGPGTDTQYF,TGTGCCAGCAGTTTATCGGGTCCAGGGACAGATACGCAGTATTTT
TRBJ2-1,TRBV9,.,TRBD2,CASSATTSGRGYNEQFF,TGTGCCAGCAGCGCTACGACTAGCGGGAGAGGTTACAATGAGCAGTTCTTC
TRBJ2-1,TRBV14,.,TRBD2,CASSLRKTTSGNNEQFF,TGTGCCAGCAGCCTCCGTAAAACAACTAGCGGTAACAATGAGCAGTTCTTC
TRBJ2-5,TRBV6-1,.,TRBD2,CASSEAGGGGQTQYF,TGTGCCAGCAGTGAAGCGGGAGGCGGGGGGCAGACCCAGTACTTC
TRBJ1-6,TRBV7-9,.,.,CASGFGQPAGNSPLHF,TGTGCCAGCGGTTTCGGGCAGCCTGCGGGGAATTCACCCCTCCACTTT
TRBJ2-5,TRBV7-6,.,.,CASSPRGRETQYF,TGTGCCAGCAGCCCGCGGGGGCGAGAGACCCAGTACTTC